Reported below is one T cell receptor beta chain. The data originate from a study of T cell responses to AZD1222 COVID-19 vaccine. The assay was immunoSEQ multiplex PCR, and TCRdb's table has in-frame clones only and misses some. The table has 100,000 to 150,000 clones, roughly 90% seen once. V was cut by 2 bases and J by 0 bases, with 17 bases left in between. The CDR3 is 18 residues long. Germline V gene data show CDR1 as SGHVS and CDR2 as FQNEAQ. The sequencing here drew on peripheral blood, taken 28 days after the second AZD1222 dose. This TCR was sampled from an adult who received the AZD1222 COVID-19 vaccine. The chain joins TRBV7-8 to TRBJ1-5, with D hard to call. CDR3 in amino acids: CASSLWARERYSNQPQHF. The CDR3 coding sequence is TGTGCCAGCAGCTTATGGGCCCGGGAGAGGTATAGCAATCAGCCCCAGCATTTT.